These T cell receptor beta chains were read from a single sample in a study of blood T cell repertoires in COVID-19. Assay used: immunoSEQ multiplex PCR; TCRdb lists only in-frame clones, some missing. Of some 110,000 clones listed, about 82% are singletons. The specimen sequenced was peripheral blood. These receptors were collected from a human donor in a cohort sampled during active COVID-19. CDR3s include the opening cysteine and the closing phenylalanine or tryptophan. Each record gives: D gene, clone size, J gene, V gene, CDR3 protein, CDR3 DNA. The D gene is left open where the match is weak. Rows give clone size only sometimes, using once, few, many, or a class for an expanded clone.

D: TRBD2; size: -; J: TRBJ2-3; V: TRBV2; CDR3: CASSSGLASSTDTQYF; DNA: TGTGCCAGCAGTTCCGGACTAGCGTCTAGCACAGATACGCAGTATTTT
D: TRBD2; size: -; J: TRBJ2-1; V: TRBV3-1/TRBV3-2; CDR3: CASSQGGSGGNEQFF; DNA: TGTGCCAGCAGCCAGGGCGGGAGCGGTGGCAATGAGCAGTTCTTC
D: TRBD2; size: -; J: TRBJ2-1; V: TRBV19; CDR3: CASLLAGPSYNEQFF; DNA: TGTGCCAGTCTACTAGCGGGACCTTCCTACAATGAGCAGTTCTTC
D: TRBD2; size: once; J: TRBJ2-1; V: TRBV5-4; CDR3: CASSLDPGLAGPNEQFF; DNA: TGTGCCAGCAGCTTGGATCCGGGACTAGCGGGGCCGAATGAGCAGTTCTTC
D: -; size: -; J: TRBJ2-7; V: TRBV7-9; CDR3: CASSSPRGLSSYEQYF; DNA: TGTGCCAGCAGCTCCCCTAGGGGCTTAAGCTCCTACGAGCAGTACTTC
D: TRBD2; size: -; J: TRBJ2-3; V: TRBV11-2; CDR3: CASSPRTSGTTDTQYF; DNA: TGTGCCAGCAGCCCCAGGACTAGCGGGACGACAGATACGCAGTATTTT
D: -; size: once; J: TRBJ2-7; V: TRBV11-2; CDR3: CASSLDRGNGQYF; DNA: TGTGCCAGCAGCTTAGATCGGGGAAACGGGCAGTACTTC
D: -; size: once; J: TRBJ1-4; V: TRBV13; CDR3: CASSFARQQLFF; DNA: TGTGCCAGCAGCTTCGCGCGGCAGCAACTGTTTTTT
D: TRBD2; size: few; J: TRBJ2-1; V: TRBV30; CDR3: CAWSAGGDEQFF; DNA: TGTGCCTGGAGTGCGGGAGGCGATGAGCAGTTCTTC
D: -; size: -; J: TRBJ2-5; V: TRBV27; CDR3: CASSPMTPGHPYQETQYF; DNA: TGTGCCAGCAGTCCCATGACACCGGGACACCCGTACCAAGAGACCCAGTACTTC
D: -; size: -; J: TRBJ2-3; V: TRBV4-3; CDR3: CASSQEWRGRRWTQYF; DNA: TGCGCCAGCAGCCAAGAATGGCGGGGCCGGCGTTGGACGCAGTATTTT
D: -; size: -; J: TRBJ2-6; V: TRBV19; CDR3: CASSMFPRAGGTGANVLTF; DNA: TGTGCCAGTAGTATGTTCCCCCGGGCGGGCGGGACTGGGGCCAACGTCCTGACTTTC
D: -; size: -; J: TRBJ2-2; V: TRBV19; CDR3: CASSPGGFGELFF; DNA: TGTGCCAGTAGTCCTGGGGGGTTCGGGGAGCTGTTTTTT
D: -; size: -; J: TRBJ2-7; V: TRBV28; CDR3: CASSFRGGTLSIYEQYF; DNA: TGTGCCAGCAGTTTCCGGGGTGGGACACTCTCGATCTACGAGCAGTACTTC
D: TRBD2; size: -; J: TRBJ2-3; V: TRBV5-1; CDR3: CASVLAEASTDTQYF; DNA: TGCGCCAGCGTGCTAGCGGAGGCTAGCACAGATACGCAGTATTTT
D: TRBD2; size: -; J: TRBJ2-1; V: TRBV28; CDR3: CASSKPGLGSVEQFF; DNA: TGTGCCAGCAGTAAACCGGGACTAGGGTCGGTCGAGCAGTTCTTC
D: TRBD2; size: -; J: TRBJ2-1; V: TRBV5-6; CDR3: CASRWYSGRGENEQFF; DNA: TGTGCCAGCCGTTGGTATAGCGGGAGAGGGGAAAATGAGCAGTTCTTC
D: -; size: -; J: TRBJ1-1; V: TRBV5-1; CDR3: CASSLTQGTEAFF; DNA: TGCGCCAGCAGCTTGACTCAGGGGACTGAAGCTTTCTTT
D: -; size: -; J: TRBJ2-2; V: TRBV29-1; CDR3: CSFLSGSTGELFF; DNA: TGCAGCTTTCTTAGCGGCTCCACCGGGGAGCTGTTTTTT
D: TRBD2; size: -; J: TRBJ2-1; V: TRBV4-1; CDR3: CASSQAGTRRPNEQFF; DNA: TGCGCCAGCAGCCAAGCCGGGACTAGAAGGCCCAATGAGCAGTTCTTC
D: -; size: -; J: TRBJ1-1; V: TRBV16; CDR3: CASSQNRNTEAFF; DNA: TGTGCCAGCAGCCAAAATCGGAACACTGAAGCTTTCTTT
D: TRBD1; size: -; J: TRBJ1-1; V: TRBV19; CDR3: CASSYYPWQGARRSEAFF; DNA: TGTGCCAGTAGTTATTACCCATGGCAGGGGGCCCGAAGGAGTGAAGCTTTCTTT
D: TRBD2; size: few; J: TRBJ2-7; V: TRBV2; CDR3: CASKGLALEQYF; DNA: TGTGCCAGCAAAGGACTAGCTCTCGAGCAGTACTTC
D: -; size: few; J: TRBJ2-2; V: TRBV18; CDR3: CASSPLPGSTGELFF; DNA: TGTGCCAGCTCACCCCTGCCAGGGTCCACCGGGGAGCTGTTTTTT
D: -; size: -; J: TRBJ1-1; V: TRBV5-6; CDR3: CASTPPSGTEAFF; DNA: TGTGCCAGCACCCCACCCTCGGGGACTGAAGCTTTCTTT
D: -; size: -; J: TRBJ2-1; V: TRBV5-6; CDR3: CASSYSGWSSYNEQFF; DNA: TGTGCCAGCAGCTACTCGGGGTGGAGCTCCTACAATGAGCAGTTCTTC
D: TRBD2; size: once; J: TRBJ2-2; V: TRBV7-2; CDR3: CASSSAGLSPTGELFF; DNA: TGTGCCAGCAGCTCAGCGGGACTCTCACCCACCGGGGAGCTGTTTTTT
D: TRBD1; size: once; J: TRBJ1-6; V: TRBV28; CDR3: CASSLGQGAPYNSPLHF; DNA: TGTGCCAGCAGTTTGGGACAGGGGGCCCCCTATAATTCACCCCTCCACTTT
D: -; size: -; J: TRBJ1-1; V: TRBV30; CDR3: CAWTQIPSRAHEAFF; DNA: TGTGCCTGGACCCAAATCCCTTCCAGGGCCCATGAAGCTTTCTTT
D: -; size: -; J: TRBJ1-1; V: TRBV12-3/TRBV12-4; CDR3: CASSLRSGYEAFF; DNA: TGTGCCAGCAGTTTAAGATCGGGTTATGAAGCTTTCTTT
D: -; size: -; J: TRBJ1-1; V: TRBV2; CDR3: CASSDAEIEAFF; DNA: TGTGCCAGCAGTGATGCGGAGATTGAAGCTTTCTTT
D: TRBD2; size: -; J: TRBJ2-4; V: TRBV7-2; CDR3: CASSPTSGTDIQYF; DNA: TGTGCCAGCAGCCCGACTAGCGGTACGGACATTCAGTACTTC
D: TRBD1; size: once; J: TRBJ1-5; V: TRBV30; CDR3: CAWRPPTGYGNQPQHF; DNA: TGTGCCTGGAGGCCCCCGACAGGGTATGGCAATCAGCCCCAGCATTTT
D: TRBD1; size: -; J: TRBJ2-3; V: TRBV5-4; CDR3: CASSSDRGADTQYF; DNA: TGTGCCAGCAGCTCGGACAGGGGGGCAGATACGCAGTATTTT
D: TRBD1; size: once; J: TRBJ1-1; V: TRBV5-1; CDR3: CASSFRQGANTEAFF; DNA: TGCGCCAGCAGCTTCAGACAGGGGGCGAACACTGAAGCTTTCTTT
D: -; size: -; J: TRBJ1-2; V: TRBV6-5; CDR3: CASSPASYGYTF; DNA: TGTGCCAGCAGTCCCGCGAGCTATGGCTACACCTTC
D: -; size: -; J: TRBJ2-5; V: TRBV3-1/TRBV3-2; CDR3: CASSPQGGKETQYF; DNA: TGTGCCAGCAGCCCCCAAGGAGGGAAAGAGACCCAGTACTTC
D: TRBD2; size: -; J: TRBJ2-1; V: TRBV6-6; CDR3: CAGGGLYEQFF; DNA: TGTGCCGGCGGGGGGCTATATGAGCAGTTCTTC
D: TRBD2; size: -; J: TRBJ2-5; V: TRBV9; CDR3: CASSVRGLAGSQETQYF; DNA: TGTGCCAGCAGCGTAAGGGGTCTAGCGGGGTCACAAGAGACCCAGTACTTC
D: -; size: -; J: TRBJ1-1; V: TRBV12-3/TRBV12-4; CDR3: CASSLFNEAFF; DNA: TGTGCCAGCAGTTTATTCAATGAAGCTTTCTTT
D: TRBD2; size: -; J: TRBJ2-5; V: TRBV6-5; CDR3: CASSRLAGPKTQYF; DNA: TGTGCCAGCAGTAGACTAGCGGGACCCAAGACCCAGTACTTC
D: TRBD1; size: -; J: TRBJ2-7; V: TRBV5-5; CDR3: CASSYRGYEQYF; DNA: TGTGCCAGCAGCTACAGGGGCTACGAGCAGTACTTC
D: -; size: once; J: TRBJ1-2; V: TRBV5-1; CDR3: CASSKDRVGYTF; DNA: TGCGCCAGCAGTAAGGACAGAGTTGGCTACACCTTC
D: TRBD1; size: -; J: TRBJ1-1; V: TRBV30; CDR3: CAWSFPTGAEAFF; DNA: TGTGCCTGGAGTTTCCCGACAGGGGCTGAAGCTTTCTTT
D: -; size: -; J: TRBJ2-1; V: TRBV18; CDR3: CASSPLPAGEQFF; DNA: TGTGCCAGCTCACCCCTACCGGCGGGTGAGCAGTTCTTC
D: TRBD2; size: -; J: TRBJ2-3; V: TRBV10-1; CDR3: CASTAGATDTQYF; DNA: TGCGCCAGCACGGCGGGAGCCACAGATACGCAGTATTTT
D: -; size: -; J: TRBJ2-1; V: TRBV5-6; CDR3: CASSWGPQGEQFF; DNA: TGTGCCAGCAGCTGGGGGCCCCAGGGTGAGCAGTTCTTC
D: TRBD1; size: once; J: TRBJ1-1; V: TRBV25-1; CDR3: CASSEHGTGGLAFF; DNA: TGTGCCAGCAGTGAACACGGGACAGGGGGCCTAGCTTTCTTT
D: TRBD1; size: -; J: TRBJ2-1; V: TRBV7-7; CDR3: CASSLGTVVYNEQFF; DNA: TGTGCCAGCAGCCTGGGGACAGTCGTGTACAATGAGCAGTTCTTC
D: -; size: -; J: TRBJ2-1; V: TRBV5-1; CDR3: CASSLASSYNEQFF; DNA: TGCGCCAGCAGCCTAGCGTCCTCCTACAATGAGCAGTTCTTC